A selection of T cell receptor beta chains follows, all from one sample in a study of cytomegalovirus exposure and HLA in healthy donors. Profiling relied on immunoSEQ multiplex PCR, and the TCRdb table lists in-frame clones only, not all of them. The table has some 120,000 clones, 88% seen once; the top ten hold about 1.5%. The sequenced material came from PBMCs. Receptors originate from a man aged 25-45 years in good health and CMV-seronegative. CDR3s include the opening cysteine and the closing phenylalanine or tryptophan. Fields, in order: D gene, V gene, clone size, J gene, CDR3 DNA, CDR3 protein. D genes are given only for firm matches. Only some rows state a clone size, as once, few, many or a class for expanded clones.

-,TRBV9,-,TRBJ1-2,TGTGCCAGCAGCCCCAGGGAGGGGAACTATGGCTACACCTTC,CASSPREGNYGYTF
-,TRBV6-1,-,TRBJ1-4,TGTGCCAGCAGCGAATTGACACTGGCAAAAGAAAAACTGTTTTTT,CASSELTLAKEKLFF
-,TRBV7-9,-,TRBJ1-3,TGTGCCAGCAGCTTAGTTAGTCCTGGAAACACCATATATTTT,CASSLVSPGNTIYF
TRBD2,TRBV29-1,-,TRBJ2-7,TGCAGCGTTGGACTAGCGGGAGTCTACGAGCAGTACTTC,CSVGLAGVYEQYF
-,TRBV7-9,-,TRBJ1-1,TGTGCCAGCAGTCCGACAGGGAACACTGAAGCTTTCTTT,CASSPTGNTEAFF
-,TRBV4-1,-,TRBJ2-7,TGCGCCAGCAGCCAAGATAGCGTCTCCTACGAGCAGTACTTC,CASSQDSVSYEQYF
TRBD1,TRBV9,few,TRBJ1-5,TGTGCCAGCAGCGTCGGGACAGGGGATCAGCCCCAGCATTTT,CASSVGTGDQPQHF
-,TRBV19,few,TRBJ1-6,TGTGCCAGCTCACAGGGTTTGGATTCACCCCTCCACTTT,CASSQGLDSPLHF
-,TRBV6-5,-,TRBJ1-2,TGTGCCAGCAGCCCCCCAGGGTCCTATGGCTACACCTTC,CASSPPGSYGYTF
-,TRBV5-1,-,TRBJ2-7,TGCGCCAGCAGCTTGAGTAGGGAGTTCGCAGAGCAGTACTTC,CASSLSREFAEQYF
-,TRBV5-1,-,TRBJ1-1,TGCGCCAGCAGCATCGGACAGCGAAAGAACACTGAAGCTTTCTTT,CASSIGQRKNTEAFF
-,TRBV19,-,TRBJ2-7,TGTGCCAGTAGTTCGTGGGGCCCTGAGCAGTACTTC,CASSSWGPEQYF
TRBD2,TRBV9,-,TRBJ2-3,TGTGCCAGCAGCGCGGGACTAGGAACAGATACGCAGTATTTT,CASSAGLGTDTQYF
TRBD2,TRBV5-6,-,TRBJ2-7,TGTGCCAGCAGCTTTTTAGCGGGAGCTCCCTACGAGCAGTACTTC,CASSFLAGAPYEQYF
TRBD1,TRBV29-1,-,TRBJ1-5,TGCAGCGTTGGAACGGGACAGGGGAATCAGCCCCAGCATTTT,CSVGTGQGNQPQHF
-,TRBV5-1,-,TRBJ2-2,TGCGCCAGCAGTCGGCAGGTGGGGGCGACCGGGGAGCTGTTTTTT,CASSRQVGATGELFF
TRBD1,TRBV30,-,TRBJ2-6,TGTGCCTGGGGGACAGGGATCCCCTCTGGGGCCAACGTCCTGACTTTC,CAWGTGIPSGANVLTF
-,TRBV18,-,TRBJ1-2,TGTGCCAGCTCACCTCGGCAGGCCGATGGCTACACCTTC,CASSPRQADGYTF
TRBD2,TRBV6-4,few,TRBJ2-1,TGTGCCAGCAGTGGGACTAGCGGCTCCTACAATGAGCAGTTCTTC,CASSGTSGSYNEQFF
TRBD2,TRBV11-3,-,TRBJ2-1,TGTGCCAGCAGCTTGGGGGGGACTCTGGATGAGCAGTTCTTC,CASSLGGTLDEQFF
TRBD1,TRBV19,-,TRBJ1-1,TGTGCCAGTAGACATAATCCAGGGGGCGCGAGGTGGACTGAAGCTTTCTTT,CASRHNPGGARWTEAFF
TRBD2,TRBV25-1,-,TRBJ2-7,TGTGCCTTTAGGACTAGGACTAGCTCCTACGAGCAGTACTTC,CAFRTRTSSYEQYF
TRBD1,TRBV5-6,-,TRBJ2-7,TGTGCCAGCAGCTTGGGAGGGGGACAGGGGGCCTACGAGCAGTACTTC,CASSLGGGQGAYEQYF
TRBD1,TRBV6-5,-,TRBJ1-5,TGTGCCAGTGGACAGGGCCCTGTTAGCAATCAGCCCCAGCATTTT,CASGQGPVSNQPQHF
-,TRBV21-1,-,TRBJ2-7,TGTGCCAGCAGCAAATCCAGGACAGTCTCCCTCTACGAGCAGTACTTC,CASSKSRTVSLYEQYF
TRBD1,TRBV15,-,TRBJ2-1,TGTGCCACCAGCAATACCAGGGGGCTGCGTGAGCAGTTCTTC,CATSNTRGLREQFF
-,TRBV6-1,few,TRBJ1-4,TGTGCCAGCAGGCTGGGCCGTAATAATGAAAAACTGTTTTTT,CASRLGRNNEKLFF
TRBD2,TRBV5-1,-,TRBJ2-1,TGCGCCAGCAACGGCACTAGCGGGAGCAATGAGCAGTTCTTC,CASNGTSGSNEQFF
TRBD1,TRBV4-2,-,TRBJ1-1,TGTGCCAGCAGCCGGAATCGGGACAGGGGTCTTCAAGCTTTCTTT,CASSRNRDRGLQAFF
TRBD2,TRBV25-1,few,TRBJ2-5,TGTGCCAGCAGTGATCCAGCGGGAGGGCAAGAGACCCAGTACTTC,CASSDPAGGQETQYF
-,TRBV6-4,-,TRBJ1-2,TGTGCCAGCAGTGACCCAGCGGATGGCTACACCTTC,CASSDPADGYTF
-,TRBV5-1,-,TRBJ1-1,TGCGCCAGCAGCTTGGTGGCTGGGCACACTGAAGCTTTCTTT,CASSLVAGHTEAFF
TRBD1,TRBV27,-,TRBJ2-5,TGTGCCAGCAGCTTTGTCCTTAGCCCTTTCCAACAGGGGGTGGAGACCCAGTACTTC,CASSFVLSPFQQGVETQYF
TRBD2,TRBV11-3,-,TRBJ2-5,TGTGCCAGCAGCCGGACTAGCGGGAGTTTAGAGACCCAGTACTTC,CASSRTSGSLETQYF
-,TRBV6-5,-,TRBJ2-6,TGTGCCAGCAGTTACTCGGGGGGTGGGGCCAACGTCCTGACTTTC,CASSYSGGGANVLTF
TRBD1,TRBV2,-,TRBJ1-4,TGTGCCAGTCGCATACAGGGGCAAGAGAATGAAAAACTGTTTTTT,CASRIQGQENEKLFF
-,TRBV9,-,TRBJ2-4,TGTGCCAGCAGCGCGGCGACAGGCCCAGGCATTCAGTACTTC,CASSAATGPGIQYF
TRBD1,TRBV7-2,-,TRBJ1-2,TGTGCCAGCAGCTTAGGGGGGCCCAGACAGGGTAGAGGTGCTGGCTACACCTTC,CASSLGGPRQGRGAGYTF
TRBD1,TRBV18,-,TRBJ2-7,TGTGCCAGCTCACGATTCAGACAGGGGGATGGCGAGCAGTACTTC,CASSRFRQGDGEQYF
-,TRBV7-9,-,TRBJ1-6,TGTGCCAGCAGCTTACAAGCTTACCCCCTCCACTTT,CASSLQAYPLHF
TRBD2,TRBV19,-,TRBJ2-1,TGTGCCAGTAGGGCCCCCAGCGGGACTTACAATGAGCAGTTCTTC,CASRAPSGTYNEQFF
TRBD1,TRBV29-1,-,TRBJ1-1,TGCAGCGTAGAGGGACAGGGGAAAATGATGGGGGCTTTCTTT,CSVEGQGKMMGAFF
TRBD1,TRBV10-3,-,TRBJ1-3,TGTGCCATCCGGGACAGGGAATCGAACACCATATATTTT,CAIRDRESNTIYF
-,TRBV6-5,-,TRBJ2-1,TGTGCCAGCAGCCGGATGGACAGTTACAATGAGCAGTTCTTC,CASSRMDSYNEQFF
-,TRBV29-1,-,TRBJ1-2,TGCAGCGTTGACGATCGGGGGGCGGGCTATGGCTACACCTTC,CSVDDRGAGYGYTF
TRBD2,TRBV5-1,-,TRBJ2-7,TGCGCCAGCAGCTTGACCGGGACTAGTAGGGAGCAGTACTTC,CASSLTGTSREQYF
TRBD1,TRBV9,-,TRBJ2-7,TGTGCCAGCAGCGCTGACAGGGAAACCAACGAGCAGTACTTC,CASSADRETNEQYF
-,TRBV19,-,TRBJ2-2,TGTGCCAGTAGTTTCCCAGCGGAGATCAACACCGGGGAGCTGTTTTTT,CASSFPAEINTGELFF
TRBD2,TRBV11-2,-,TRBJ2-1,TGTGCCAGCAGTCCTAGCGGCCGCTCCTACAATGAGCAGTTCTTC,CASSPSGRSYNEQFF
-,TRBV30,-,TRBJ1-5,TGTGCCTGGAGTGTAAGCGGACGGTTAAATCAGCCCCAGCATTTT,CAWSVSGRLNQPQHF
TRBD2,TRBV6-6,-,TRBJ2-3,TGTGCCAGCAGTTATCTTGGGGGGGTCGCAGATACGCAGTATTTT,CASSYLGGVADTQYF
-,TRBV30,once,TRBJ1-1,TGTGCCTGGAGTACCGCGGGGGACCTGAACACTGAAGCTTTCTTT,CAWSTAGDLNTEAFF
-,TRBV5-6,-,TRBJ1-5,TGTGCCAGCAGCTTGGCGCAGAGCAATCAGCCCCAGCATTTT,CASSLAQSNQPQHF
TRBD1,TRBV10-3,-,TRBJ2-7,TGTGCCATCAGTGAGAACAGGGGAGACTACGAGCAGTACTTC,CAISENRGDYEQYF
-,TRBV7-9,once,TRBJ2-1,TGTGCCAGCAGCTTAGCCCTCGGTGAGCAGTTCTTC,CASSLALGEQFF